These T cell receptor beta chains were read from a single sample in a study of blood T cell repertoires in COVID-19. Here immunoSEQ multiplex PCR was the method, and the copy in TCRdb shows in-frame clones only, minus some. The profile shows about 140,000 clones, nearly 80% of them singletons. Sequencing was done on a sample of PBMCs or T cells enriched from blood (not recorded which). The receptors stem from a woman aged 50 to 65 who had recovered from COVID-19. Both conserved end residues are part of each CDR3. Fields, in order: V gene, clone size, J gene, CDR3 protein. The listing skips clone size in some rows; elsewhere it reads once, few, many or a size class.

TRBV10-2	.	TRBJ1-1	CATRERTEAFF
TRBV7-3	.	TRBJ2-5	CASRPTGGRQETQYF
TRBV5-1	.	TRBJ1-2	CASSLGANYGYTF
TRBV3-1/TRBV3-2	.	TRBJ2-3	CASSRHGLAGVLDTQYF
TRBV19	few	TRBJ1-1	CASSGPGAGNTEAFF
TRBV6-5	.	TRBJ1-6	CASSLRGEYNSPLHF
TRBV10-1	.	TRBJ1-1	CASSEWTGGTEAFF
TRBV19	.	TRBJ2-1	CASSPRGSSYNEQFF
TRBV5-4	.	TRBJ1-1	CASSLDGRGTEAFF
TRBV18	.	TRBJ1-2	CASSSKQGHGYTF
TRBV5-1	.	TRBJ2-3	CASSLGPPSTDTQYF
TRBV12-3/TRBV12-4	.	TRBJ2-2	CASTPGGELFF
TRBV11-3	.	TRBJ2-1	CASSSSTSGRGEQFF
TRBV5-6	.	TRBJ2-5	CASSFTSGVSETQYF
TRBV5-1	.	TRBJ1-2	CASSAQGGANYGYTF
TRBV11-1	.	TRBJ2-5	CASSFLAGVQETQYF
TRBV28	.	TRBJ2-1	CASSFRSGQFF
TRBV11-3	.	TRBJ2-2	CASRPTSDTGELFF
TRBV2	.	TRBJ2-3	CASPQTHWGPDTQYF
TRBV5-5	.	TRBJ1-4	CASSPRAGANEKLFF